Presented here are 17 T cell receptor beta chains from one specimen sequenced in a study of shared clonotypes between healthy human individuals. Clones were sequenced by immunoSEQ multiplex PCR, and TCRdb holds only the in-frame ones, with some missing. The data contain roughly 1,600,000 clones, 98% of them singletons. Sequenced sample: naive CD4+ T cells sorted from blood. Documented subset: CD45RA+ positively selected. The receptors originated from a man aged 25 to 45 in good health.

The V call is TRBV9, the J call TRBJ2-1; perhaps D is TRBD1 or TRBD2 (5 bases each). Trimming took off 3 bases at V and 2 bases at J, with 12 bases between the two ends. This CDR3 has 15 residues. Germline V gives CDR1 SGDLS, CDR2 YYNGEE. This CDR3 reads CASSASGRPYNEQFF. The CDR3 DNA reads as TGTGCCAGCAGCGCATCGGGACGGCCCTACAATGAGCAGTTCTTC.

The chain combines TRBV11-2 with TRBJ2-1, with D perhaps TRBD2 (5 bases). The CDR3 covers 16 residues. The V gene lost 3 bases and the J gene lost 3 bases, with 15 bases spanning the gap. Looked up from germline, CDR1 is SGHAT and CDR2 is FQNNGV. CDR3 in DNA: TGTGCCAGCAGCTTCCCTCGCGGAGGCATCTACAATGAGCAGTTCTTC. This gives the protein CASSFPRGGIYNEQFF.

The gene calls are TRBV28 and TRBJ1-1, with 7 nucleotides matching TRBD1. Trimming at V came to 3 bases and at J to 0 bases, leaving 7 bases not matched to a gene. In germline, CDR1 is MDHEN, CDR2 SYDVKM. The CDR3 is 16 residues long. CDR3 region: CASSFRTGEVNTEAFF. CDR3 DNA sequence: TGTGCCAGCAGTTTCCGGACAGGAGAGGTGAACACTGAAGCTTTCTTT.

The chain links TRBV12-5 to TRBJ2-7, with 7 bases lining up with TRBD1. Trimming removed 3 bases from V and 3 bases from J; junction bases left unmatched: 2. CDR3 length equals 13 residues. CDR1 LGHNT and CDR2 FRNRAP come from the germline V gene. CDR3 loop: CASGFGTDYEQYF. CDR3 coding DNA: TGTGCTAGTGGTTTCGGGACAGACTACGAGCAGTACTTC. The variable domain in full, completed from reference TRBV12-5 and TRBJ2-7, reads DARVTQTPRHKVTEMGQEVTMRCQPILGHNTVFWYRQTMMQGLELLAYFRNRAPLDDSGMPKDRFSAEMPDATLATLKIQPSEPRDSAVYFCASGFGTDYEQYFGPGTRLTVT.

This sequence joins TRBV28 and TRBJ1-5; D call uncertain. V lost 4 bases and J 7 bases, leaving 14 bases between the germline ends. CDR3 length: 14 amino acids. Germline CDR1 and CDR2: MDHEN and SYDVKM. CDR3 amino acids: CASSSPRAHQPQHF. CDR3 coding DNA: TGTGCCAGCAGTTCCCCCCGGGCCCACCAGCCCCAGCATTTT.

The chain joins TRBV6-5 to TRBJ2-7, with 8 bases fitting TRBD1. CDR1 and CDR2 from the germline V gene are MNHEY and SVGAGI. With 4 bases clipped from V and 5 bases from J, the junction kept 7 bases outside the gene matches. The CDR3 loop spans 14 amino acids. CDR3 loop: CASSWAGGEDEQYF. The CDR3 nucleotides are TGTGCCAGCAGTTGGGCAGGGGGCGAAGACGAGCAGTACTTC.

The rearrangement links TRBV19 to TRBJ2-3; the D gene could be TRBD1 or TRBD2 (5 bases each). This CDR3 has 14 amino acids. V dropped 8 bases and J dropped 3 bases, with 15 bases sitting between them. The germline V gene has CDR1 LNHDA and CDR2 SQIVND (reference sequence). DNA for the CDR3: TGTGCCAGTGCCCCCGAGGGGCTAACAGATACGCAGTATTTT. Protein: CASAPEGLTDTQYF.

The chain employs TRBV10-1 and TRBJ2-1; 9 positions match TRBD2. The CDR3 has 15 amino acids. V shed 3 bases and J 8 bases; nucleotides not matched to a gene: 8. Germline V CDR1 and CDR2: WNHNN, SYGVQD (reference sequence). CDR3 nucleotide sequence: TGCGCCAGCAGTGAAGACGGCGGGAGGGTTGATGAGCAGTTCTTC. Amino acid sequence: CASSEDGGRVDEQFF.

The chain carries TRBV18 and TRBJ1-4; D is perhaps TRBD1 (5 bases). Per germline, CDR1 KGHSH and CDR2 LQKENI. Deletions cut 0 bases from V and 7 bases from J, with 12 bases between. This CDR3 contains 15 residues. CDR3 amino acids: CASSPPGERGEKLFF. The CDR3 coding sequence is TGTGCCAGCTCACCACCGGGGGAGAGAGGTGAAAAACTGTTTTTT. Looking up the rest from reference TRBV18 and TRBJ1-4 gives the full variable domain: NAGVMQNPRHLVRRRGQEARLRCSPMKGHSHVYWYRQLPEEGLKFMVYLQKENIIDESGMPKERFSAEFPKEGPSILRIQQVVRGDSAAYFCASSPPGERGEKLFFGSGTQLSVL.

CDR3 loop: CASRLIAGFYNEQFF. CDR3 nucleotide sequence: TGTGCCAGCAGACTGATAGCGGGATTCTACAATGAGCAGTTCTTC. The chain links TRBV27 to TRBJ2-1; 8 nucleotides line up with TRBD2. Trimming at V came to 6 bases and at J to 3 bases, leaving 7 bases not matched to a gene. CDR3 length: 15 residues. Germline V gene data show CDR1 as MNHEY and CDR2 as SMNVEV (reference sequence).

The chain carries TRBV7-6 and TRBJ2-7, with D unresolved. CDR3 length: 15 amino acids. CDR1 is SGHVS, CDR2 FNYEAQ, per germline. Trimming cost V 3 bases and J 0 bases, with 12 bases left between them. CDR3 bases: TGTGCCAGCAGCTTCTCAGGTAGCCGCTCCTACGAGCAGTACTTC. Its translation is CASSFSGSRSYEQYF.

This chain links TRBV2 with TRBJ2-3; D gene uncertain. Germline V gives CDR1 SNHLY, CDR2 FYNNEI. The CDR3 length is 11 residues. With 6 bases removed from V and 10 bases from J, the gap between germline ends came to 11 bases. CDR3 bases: TGTGCCAGCAGCCCAGGTGGATCGCAGTATTTT. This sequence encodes CASSPGGSQYF.

The CDR3 DNA is TGTGCCAGCAGTTTAAGGATGGACAGGGAGCAGTTCTTC. It is translated as CASSLRMDREQFF. V and J are TRBV27 and TRBJ2-1; 7 positions agree with TRBD1. This CDR3 is 13 amino acids long. J gave up 10 bases and V 2 bases, and 5 bases lay outside the gene matches. Per the germline V gene, CDR1 is MNHEY and CDR2 is SMNVEV (reference sequence).

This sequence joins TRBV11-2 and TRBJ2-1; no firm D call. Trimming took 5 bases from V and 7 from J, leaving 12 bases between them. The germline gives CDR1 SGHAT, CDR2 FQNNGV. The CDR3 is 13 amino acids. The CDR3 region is CASSRVGSNEQFF. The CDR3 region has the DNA TGTGCCAGCAGCCGTGTAGGGTCGAATGAGCAGTTCTTC.

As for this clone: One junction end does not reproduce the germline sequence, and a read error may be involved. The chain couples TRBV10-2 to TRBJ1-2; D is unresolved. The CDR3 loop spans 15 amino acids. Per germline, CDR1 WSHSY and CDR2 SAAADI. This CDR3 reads CASTEGFSPNYGYTF. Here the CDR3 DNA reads TGCGCCAGCACTGAGGGTTTTTCTCCTAACTATGGCTACACCTTC.

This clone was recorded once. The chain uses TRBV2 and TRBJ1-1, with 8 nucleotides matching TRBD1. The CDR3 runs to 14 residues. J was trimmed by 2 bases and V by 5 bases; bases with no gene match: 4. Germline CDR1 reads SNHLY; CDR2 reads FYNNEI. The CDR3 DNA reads TGTGCCAGCAGTCCGGGACAGGTAAACACTGAAGCTTTCTTT. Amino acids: CASSPGQVNTEAFF.

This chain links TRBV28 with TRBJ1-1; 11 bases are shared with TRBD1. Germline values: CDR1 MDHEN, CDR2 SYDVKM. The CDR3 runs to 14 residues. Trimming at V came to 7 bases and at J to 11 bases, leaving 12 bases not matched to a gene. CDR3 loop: CASTNRGTGGEAFF. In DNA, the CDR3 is TGTGCCAGCACGAACCGGGGGACAGGGGGAGAGGCTTTCTTT.